A selection of T cell receptor beta chains follows, all from one sample in a study of Graves' ophthalmopathy and Graves' hyperthyroidism. TCRdb recomputed calls from the multiplex PCR reads with MiXCR, one row per CDR3 protein. Of about 50,000 distinct CDR3 sequences listed, around 50% were seen once; the top ten hold roughly 4.7%. Sequencing was performed on peripheral blood. The receptors here all came from an adult woman with Graves' ophthalmopathy. Each CDR3 is given with its conserved first and last residue. A D gene is named only where the DNA matches it firmly. Clone size is stated in some rows and not others, as once, few, many or a class when expanded.

j_gene: TRBJ2-7
abundance: medium-sized
d_gene: NA
v_gene: TRBV15
CDR3aa: CATSRDLEREQYF
CDR3nt: TGTGCCACCAGCAGGGATCTAGAGCGCGAGCAGTACTTC

j_gene: TRBJ2-4
abundance: many
d_gene: TRBD2
v_gene: TRBV7-2
CDR3aa: CASSPTSVLAKNIQYF
CDR3nt: TGTGCCAGCAGCCCGACTAGCGTTCTAGCCAAAAACATTCAGTACTTC

j_gene: TRBJ1-6
abundance: NA
d_gene: TRBD1
v_gene: TRBV10-3
CDR3aa: CAISERGTGDNSPLHF
CDR3nt: TGTGCCATCAGTGAAAGGGGGACAGGGGATAATTCACCCCTCCACTTT

j_gene: TRBJ2-2
abundance: many
d_gene: TRBD1
v_gene: TRBV20-1
CDR3aa: CSASTGLSGELFF
CDR3nt: TGCAGTGCTTCGACAGGGCTCTCCGGGGAGCTGTTTTTT

j_gene: TRBJ2-1
abundance: many
d_gene: TRBD1
v_gene: TRBV10-1
CDR3aa: CASSDFGQGPNEQFF
CDR3nt: TGCGCCAGCAGTGATTTTGGACAGGGACCCAATGAGCAGTTCTTC

j_gene: TRBJ1-5
abundance: many
d_gene: NA
v_gene: TRBV9
CDR3aa: CASSVGRDTLNQPQHF
CDR3nt: TGTGCCAGCAGCGTAGGGCGGGACACCCTAAATCAGCCCCAGCATTTT

j_gene: TRBJ2-7
abundance: NA
d_gene: NA
v_gene: TRBV5-6
CDR3aa: CASSFRGTDSYEQYF
CDR3nt: TGTGCCAGCAGCTTCAGAGGGACGGATTCCTACGAGCAGTACTTC

j_gene: TRBJ1-5
abundance: NA
d_gene: NA
v_gene: TRBV19
CDR3aa: CASTDSLNQPQHF
CDR3nt: TGTGCCAGTACCGACAGTCTCAATCAGCCCCAGCATTTT

j_gene: TRBJ1-1
abundance: NA
d_gene: NA
v_gene: TRBV2
CDR3aa: CASGKGLQSTEAFF
CDR3nt: TGTGCCTCCGGTAAGGGACTCCAGAGCACTGAAGCTTTCTTT

j_gene: TRBJ2-3
abundance: few
d_gene: NA
v_gene: TRBV2
CDR3aa: CASTDLADTQYF
CDR3nt: TGTGCCAGCACCGACCTTGCAGATACGCAGTATTTT

j_gene: TRBJ2-3
abundance: many
d_gene: NA
v_gene: TRBV2
CDR3aa: CASMVEGTTDTQYF
CDR3nt: TGTGCCAGCATGGTGGAGGGGACCACAGATACGCAGTATTTT

j_gene: TRBJ2-3
abundance: many
d_gene: TRBD2
v_gene: TRBV27
CDR3aa: CASSSPGLLGDTQYF
CDR3nt: TGTGCCAGCAGTTCCCCGGGACTACTCGGAGATACGCAGTATTTT

j_gene: TRBJ1-4
abundance: medium-sized
d_gene: NA
v_gene: TRBV19
CDR3aa: CASAPREVRSEKLFF
CDR3nt: TGTGCCAGTGCGCCGAGGGAGGTTCGGAGTGAAAAACTGTTTTTT

j_gene: TRBJ2-1
abundance: medium-sized
d_gene: NA
v_gene: TRBV24-1
CDR3aa: CATSGQGQSSYNEQFF
CDR3nt: TGTGCCACCAGTGGTCAGGGACAAAGCTCCTACAATGAGCAGTTCTTC

j_gene: TRBJ1-2
abundance: many
d_gene: NA
v_gene: TRBV4-3
CDR3aa: CASSPSSAGLYGYTF
CDR3nt: TGCGCCAGCAGCCCCAGTTCGGCAGGACTCTATGGCTACACCTTC

j_gene: TRBJ2-1
abundance: NA
d_gene: NA
v_gene: TRBV20-1
CDR3aa: CSANPNAGTAGNNEQFF
CDR3nt: TGCAGTGCTAATCCTAACGCCGGGACCGCAGGCAACAATGAGCAATTCTTC

j_gene: TRBJ2-5
abundance: many
d_gene: NA
v_gene: TRBV19
CDR3aa: CASSIARGQETQYF
CDR3nt: TGTGCCAGTAGTATAGCCCGGGGCCAAGAGACCCAGTACTTC

j_gene: TRBJ2-5
abundance: NA
d_gene: TRBD2
v_gene: TRBV9
CDR3aa: CASRGEGTSQYF
CDR3nt: TGTGCCAGCAGGGGGGAGGGGACGTCCCAGTACTTC

j_gene: TRBJ2-1
abundance: many
d_gene: TRBD1
v_gene: TRBV12-3/TRBV12-4
CDR3aa: CASSFGDRGMGEQFF
CDR3nt: TGTGCCAGCAGTTTCGGGGACAGGGGGATGGGCGAGCAGTTCTTC

j_gene: TRBJ1-6
abundance: medium-sized
d_gene: NA
v_gene: TRBV29-1
CDR3aa: CSVEWGGRNSPLHF
CDR3nt: TGCAGCGTTGAATGGGGAGGGCGTAATTCACCCCTCCACTTT

j_gene: TRBJ2-7
abundance: once
d_gene: TRBD1
v_gene: TRBV5-6
CDR3aa: CASSLGTGGLREQYF
CDR3nt: TGTGCCAGCAGCTTGGGGACAGGGGGCTTGCGTGAGCAGTACTTC

j_gene: TRBJ2-5
abundance: NA
d_gene: TRBD2
v_gene: TRBV20-1
CDR3aa: CSARYPGLAGGVAQYF
CDR3nt: TGCAGTGCTAGATATCCGGGACTAGCGGGAGGGGTGGCCCAGTACTTC

j_gene: TRBJ1-1
abundance: many
d_gene: NA
v_gene: TRBV20-1
CDR3aa: CSAAEGDTEAFF
CDR3nt: TGCAGTGCCGCCGAGGGGGACACTGAAGCTTTCTTT

j_gene: TRBJ2-1
abundance: medium-sized
d_gene: NA
v_gene: TRBV24-1
CDR3aa: CATSDLVQSNEQFF
CDR3nt: TGTGCCACCAGTGATTTGGTGCAAAGCAATGAGCAGTTCTTC

j_gene: TRBJ2-7
abundance: many
d_gene: TRBD2
v_gene: TRBV6-2/TRBV6-3
CDR3aa: CASSFDTLGTSGSYEQYF
CDR3nt: TGTGCCAGCAGTTTCGATACACTAGGGACTAGCGGCTCCTACGAGCAGTACTTC

j_gene: TRBJ2-1
abundance: NA
d_gene: TRBD2
v_gene: TRBV7-2
CDR3aa: CASGGLAGANEQFF
CDR3nt: TGTGCCAGCGGGGGACTAGCGGGGGCGAATGAGCAGTTCTTC

j_gene: TRBJ2-3
abundance: many
d_gene: NA
v_gene: TRBV27
CDR3aa: CATGRTGTDTQYF
CDR3nt: TGTGCCACCGGGAGAACCGGCACAGATACGCAGTATTTT

j_gene: TRBJ2-1
abundance: NA
d_gene: TRBD2
v_gene: TRBV20-1
CDR3aa: CSARGGLEWHEQFF
CDR3nt: TGCAGTGCTAGAGGGGGACTAGAATGGCATGAGCAGTTCTTC

j_gene: TRBJ1-6
abundance: NA
d_gene: TRBD1
v_gene: TRBV7-2
CDR3aa: CASNQPGFDRGGSPLHF
CDR3nt: TGTGCCAGCAACCAGCCGGGATTTGACAGGGGGGGTTCACCCCTCCACTTT

j_gene: TRBJ2-7
abundance: many
d_gene: TRBD2
v_gene: TRBV5-1
CDR3aa: CASSLWTSGSGEQYF
CDR3nt: TGCGCCAGCAGCCTTTGGACTAGCGGGAGCGGCGAGCAGTACTTC

j_gene: TRBJ2-5
abundance: few
d_gene: NA
v_gene: TRBV29-1
CDR3aa: CSVEPQSLRETQYF
CDR3nt: TGCAGCGTTGAACCCCAGTCCCTCCGGGAGACCCAGTACTTC

j_gene: TRBJ1-5
abundance: many
d_gene: NA
v_gene: TRBV3-1
CDR3aa: CASSRGRDQPQHF
CDR3nt: TGTGCCAGCAGCCGAGGGCGAGATCAGCCCCAGCATTTT

j_gene: TRBJ1-3
abundance: medium-sized
d_gene: NA
v_gene: TRBV29-1
CDR3aa: CSGMGLGSSGNTIYF
CDR3nt: TGCAGCGGGATGGGACTGGGAAGCTCTGGAAACACCATATATTTT

j_gene: TRBJ1-2
abundance: many
d_gene: NA
v_gene: TRBV3-1
CDR3aa: CASSQASYGYTF
CDR3nt: TGTGCCAGCAGCCAAGCCAGCTATGGCTACACCTTC

j_gene: TRBJ2-3
abundance: many
d_gene: TRBD2
v_gene: TRBV6-2/TRBV6-3
CDR3aa: CASGLAGTDTQYF
CDR3nt: TGTGCCAGCGGACTAGCAGGCACAGATACGCAGTATTTT